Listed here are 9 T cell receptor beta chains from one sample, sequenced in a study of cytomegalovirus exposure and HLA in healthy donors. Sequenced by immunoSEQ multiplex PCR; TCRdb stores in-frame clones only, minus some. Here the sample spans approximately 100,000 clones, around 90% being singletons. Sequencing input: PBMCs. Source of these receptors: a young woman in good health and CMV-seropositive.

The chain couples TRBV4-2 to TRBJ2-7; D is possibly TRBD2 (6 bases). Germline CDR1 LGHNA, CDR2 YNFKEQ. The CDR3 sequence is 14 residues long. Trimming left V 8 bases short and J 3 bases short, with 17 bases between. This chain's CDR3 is CASGSGQGGYEQYF. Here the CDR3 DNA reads TGTGCCAGCGGAAGTGGGCAGGGAGGCTACGAGCAGTACTTC.

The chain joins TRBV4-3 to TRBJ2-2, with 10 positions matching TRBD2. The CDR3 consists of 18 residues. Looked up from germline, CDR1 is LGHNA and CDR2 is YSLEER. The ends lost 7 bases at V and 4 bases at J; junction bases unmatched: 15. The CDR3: CASKRSELAGRTTGELFF. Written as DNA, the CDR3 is TGCGCCAGCAAACGCAGCGAACTAGCGGGGAGAACCACCGGGGAGCTGTTTTTT.

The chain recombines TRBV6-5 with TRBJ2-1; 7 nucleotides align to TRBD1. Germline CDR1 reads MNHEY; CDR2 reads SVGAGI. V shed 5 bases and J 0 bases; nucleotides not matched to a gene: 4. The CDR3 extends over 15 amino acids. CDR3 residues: CASSPYRGSYNEQFF. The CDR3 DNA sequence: TGTGCCAGCAGTCCTTACAGGGGCTCCTACAATGAGCAGTTCTTC.

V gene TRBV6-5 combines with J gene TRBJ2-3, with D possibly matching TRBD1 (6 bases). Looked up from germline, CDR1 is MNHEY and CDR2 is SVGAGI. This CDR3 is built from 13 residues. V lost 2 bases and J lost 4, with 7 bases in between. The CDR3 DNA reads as TGTGCCAGCAGTTACGGGGGCGCAGATACGCAGTATTTT. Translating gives CASSYGGADTQYF.

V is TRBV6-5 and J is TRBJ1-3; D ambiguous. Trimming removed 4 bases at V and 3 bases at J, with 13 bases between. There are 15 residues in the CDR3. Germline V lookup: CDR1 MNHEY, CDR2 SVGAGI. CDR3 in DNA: TGTGCCAGCAGTTCCCCCGGAGGGATTGGAAACACCATATATTTT. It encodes CASSSPGGIGNTIYF.

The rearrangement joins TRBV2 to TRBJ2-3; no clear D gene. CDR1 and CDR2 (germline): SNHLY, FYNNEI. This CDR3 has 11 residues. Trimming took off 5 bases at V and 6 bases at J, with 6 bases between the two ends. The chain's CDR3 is CASSRADTQYF. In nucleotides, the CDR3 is TGTGCCAGCAGTCGAGCGGATACGCAGTATTTT.

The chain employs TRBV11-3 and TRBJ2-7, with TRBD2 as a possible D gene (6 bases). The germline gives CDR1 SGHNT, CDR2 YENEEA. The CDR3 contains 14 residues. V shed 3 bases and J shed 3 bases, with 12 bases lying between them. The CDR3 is CASSFARGDYEQYF. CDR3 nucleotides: TGTGCCAGCAGCTTTGCGCGGGGAGACTACGAGCAGTACTTC.

DNA for the CDR3: TGCGCCAGCAGCCAACGGGACAGTTCCTATAATTCACCCCTCCACTTT. It is translated as CASSQRDSSYNSPLHF. V usage is TRBV4-1 and J usage is TRBJ1-6, with 7 bases aligning to TRBD1. Per germline, CDR1 MGHRA and CDR2 YSYEKL. With 2 bases clipped from V and 1 base from J, the junction kept 2 bases outside the gene matches. The CDR3 has 16 residues.

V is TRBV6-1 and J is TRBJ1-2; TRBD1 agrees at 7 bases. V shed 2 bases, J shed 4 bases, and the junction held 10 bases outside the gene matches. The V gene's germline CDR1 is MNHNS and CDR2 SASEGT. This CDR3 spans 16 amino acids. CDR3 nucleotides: TGTGCCAGCAGTGAATTGACAGGGAGTCCCATCTATGGCTACACCTTC. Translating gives CASSELTGSPIYGYTF.